Each of the 23 T cell receptor beta chains below was sequenced from the same sample in a study of control samples from healthy donors and cancer patients (dated by TCRdb to 2019 to 2021). Library method: the immunoSEQ multiplex PCR assay. Sourced from immuneACCESS, this table was stored by TCRdb with only in-frame sequences that have V and J called. A share of the clones is absent; for the studies checked, an unresolved V gene accounts for under half, and the remainder has no known explanation. The sample includes 95,000 to 150,000 clones, with about nine tenths observed a single time. The ten largest clones represent 7.8% of the sample. The source material was blood. The receptors were sampled from a young woman in good health.

V gene TRBV28 combines with J gene TRBJ2-3; tentative D call: TRBD1 (6 bases). Trimming pared 2 bases from V and 4 bases from J, leaving 13 bases between. The CDR3 is made up of 15 amino acids. The germline CDR1 and CDR2 sequences are MDHEN and SYDVKM. The chain's CDR3 is CASSLRQGRPDTQYF. The CDR3, as DNA: TGTGCCAGCAGTTTAAGGCAGGGGCGGCCAGATACGCAGTATTTT.

The rearrangement links TRBV10-3 to TRBJ1-2; perhaps TRBD1 as D (5 bases). The CDR3 runs to 15 residues. Trimming shortened V by 4 bases and J by 0 bases, and 12 bases separated the two germline ends. Germline V CDR1 and CDR2: ENHRY, SYGVKD. The CDR3 here is CAISGGQSTNYGYTF. CDR3 bases: TGTGCCATCAGTGGAGGACAATCGACTAACTATGGCTACACCTTC.

This chain links TRBV7-9 with TRBJ2-5; no clear D. V was trimmed by 5 bases and J by 3 bases, leaving 16 bases between them. The CDR3 spans 15 residues. Germline-derived CDR1 and CDR2 are SEHNR and FQNEAQ (reference sequence). The CDR3 DNA follows: TGTGCCAGCAGCCAAACTGGAAGTTTTAAAGAGACCCAGTACTTC. Its protein product is CASSQTGSFKETQYF.

This rearrangement joins TRBV7-2 to TRBJ1-2; 10 bases match TRBD1. The length of the CDR3 is 16 residues. With 1 base clipped from V and 5 bases from J, the junction kept 7 bases outside the gene matches. The germline V gene has CDR1 SGHTA and CDR2 FQGNSA. In DNA form, the CDR3 reads TGTGCCAGCAGCTTAGGACAGGGGGCAATAGGATATGGCTACACCTTC. It codes for CASSLGQGAIGYGYTF. The full variable domain, completed using reference TRBV7-2 and TRBJ1-2, is GAGVSQSPSNKVTEKGKDVELRCDPISGHTALYWYRQSLGQGLEFLIYFQGNSAPDKSGLPSDRFSAERTGGSVSTLTIQRTQQEDSAVYLCASSLGQGAIGYGYTFGSGTRLTVV.

This clone has only one observation. This rearrangement joins TRBV29-1 to TRBJ1-1; 7 nucleotides line up with TRBD1. Looked up from germline, CDR1 is SQVTM and CDR2 is ANQGSEA. This CDR3 contains 12 residues. Losses at the gene ends were 6 bases for V and 5 bases for J; bases not matched to a gene: 6. The CDR3 coding sequence is TGCAGCGTGTCAGGCAGGGGGACTGAAGCTTTCTTT. Amino acids: CSVSGRGTEAFF.

The chain employs TRBV6-5 and TRBJ2-3; 7 bases are a match to TRBD2. The germline V gene encodes CDR1 MNHEY and CDR2 SVGAGI. The CDR3 has 15 residues. The J segment lost 5 bases and the V segment lost 7 bases, leaving 12 bases of the junction unmatched. The chain's CDR3 is CASTPTAGVGDTQYF. The CDR3 nucleotides read TGTGCCAGCACTCCAACCGCGGGAGTCGGAGATACGCAGTATTTT.

The chain joins TRBV27 to TRBJ2-1; TRBD2 matches at 11 bases. The ends lost 4 bases at V and 7 bases at J; junction bases unmatched: 9. Germline CDR1 and CDR2: MNHEY and SMNVEV (reference sequence). The CDR3 spans 16 residues. CDR3 DNA: TGTGCCAGCAGTTCTCCTAGCGGGGGGAAGGAAAATGAGCAGTTCTTC. Amino acids: CASSSPSGGKENEQFF.

The chain has TRBV18 and TRBJ2-2; possibly TRBD1 for D (6 bases). V lost 3 bases and J lost 4, with 15 bases in between. This CDR3 is 16 amino acids long. Germline V gene data show CDR1 as KGHSH and CDR2 as LQKENI. CDR3 bases: TGTGCCAGCTCACCCTACAGGGATCGGGGCACCGGGGAGCTGTTTTTT. Translation gives CASSPYRDRGTGELFF.

V is TRBV2 and J is TRBJ2-3; D is uncertain. The V end lost 7 bases, the J end lost 3 bases, and 8 bases lay between the germline ends. The CDR3 is made up of 12 amino acids. The germline V gene encodes CDR1 SNHLY and CDR2 FYNNEI. CDR3 sequence (DNA): TGTGCCAGCAACCTCCGGACAGATACGCAGTATTTT. This sequence encodes CASNLRTDTQYF. The full variable domain, with the rest looked up from reference TRBV2 and TRBJ2-3, is EPEVTQTPSHQVTQMGQEVILRCVPISNHLYFYWYRQILGQKVEFLVSFYNNEISEKSEIFDDQFSVERPDGSNFTLKIRSTKLEDSAMYFCASNLRTDTQYFGPGTRLTVL.

The gene calls are TRBV11-2 and TRBJ2-7, with D possibly called TRBD1 or TRBD2 (5 bases each). The CDR3 contains 14 residues. V lost 0 bases to trimming and J lost 8 bases, with 14 bases between them. CDR1 is SGHAT, CDR2 FQNNGV, per germline. The CDR3 region is CASSLDGTRKKQYF. The CDR3 nucleotides read TGTGCCAGCAGCTTAGATGGGACGCGGAAGAAGCAGTACTTC.

This rearrangement joins TRBV6-4 to TRBJ1-1; tentatively, D is TRBD1 (5 bases). This CDR3 region has 13 residues. With 5 bases removed from V and 4 bases from J, the gap between germline ends came to 11 bases. The V gene's germline CDR1 is MRHNA and CDR2 SNTAGT. In DNA form, the CDR3 reads TGTGCCAGCAGTTTCGCGAGGGGCACTGAAGCTTTCTTT. It encodes CASSFARGTEAFF.

The V and J genes are TRBV19 and TRBJ2-7; D is unclear. Germline V gene data show CDR1 as LNHDA and CDR2 as SQIVND (reference sequence). The CDR3 runs 15 residues. Trimming removed 5 bases from V and 3 bases from J, with 17 bases in between. The CDR3 nucleotides are TGTGCCAGTAGTCCCGGATTTTTAGGTGGCTACGAGCAGTACTTC. Translating gives CASSPGFLGGYEQYF. The entire variable domain, with the rest obtained from reference TRBV19 and TRBJ2-7, is as follows: DGGITQSPKYLFRKEGQNVTLSCEQNLNHDAMYWYRQDPGQGLRLIYYSQIVNDFQKGDIAEGYSVSREKKESFPLTVTSAQKNPTAFYLCASSPGFLGGYEQYFGPGTRLTVT.

The chain has TRBV6-2 or TRBV6-3 and TRBJ2-1; 14 bases are shared with TRBD2. CDR1 MNHEY and CDR2 SVGEGT come from the germline V gene. The CDR3 length is 15 residues. V dropped 2 bases and J dropped 6; count of bases not matched to a gene: 0. For the CDR3, the DNA is TGTGCCAGCAGTTACGGGACTAGCGGGGGCAATGAGCAGTTCTTC. Translated, it gives CASSYGTSGGNEQFF.

This clone was found once. The rearrangement joins TRBV30 to TRBJ2-1; 8 nucleotides align to TRBD1. The germline gives CDR1 GTSNPN, CDR2 SVGIG (reference sequence). Germline trimming cut 3 bases from V and 8 bases from J; bases unmatched to any gene: 12. The CDR3 sequence is 15 residues long. CDR3 bases: TGTGCCTGGAGGAACCGGGACAGGCCGAACCATGAGCAGTTCTTC. Its translation is CAWRNRDRPNHEQFF.

This rearrangement joins TRBV6-6 to TRBJ2-1; TRBD1 matches at 9 bases. Germline V gene lookup returns CDR1 MNHNY and CDR2 SVGAGI (reference sequence). V lost 6 bases, J lost 5 bases, and 8 bases stayed unmatched. This CDR3 has 15 amino acids. CDR3 sequence (DNA): TGTGCCAGCAGGCGAACAGGGGGCAACAACAATGAGCAGTTCTTC. Encoded protein: CASRRTGGNNNEQFF.

The rearrangement uses TRBV27 and TRBJ2-5; 10 nucleotides align to TRBD1. Germline lookup yields CDR1 MNHEY and CDR2 SMNVEV (reference sequence). J gave up 5 bases and V 3 bases, and 9 bases lay outside the gene matches. The CDR3 totals 16 residues. The chain's CDR3 is CASSLGTGVGGETQYF. CDR3 coding DNA: TGTGCCAGCAGTTTGGGGACAGGGGTAGGAGGGGAGACCCAGTACTTC.

This chain joins TRBV29-1 and TRBJ2-1; D gene ambiguous. Germline CDR1 reads SQVTM; CDR2 reads ANQGSEA. The length of the CDR3 is 13 residues. V dropped 4 bases and J dropped 0 bases, with 7 bases sitting between them. This chain's CDR3 is CSVVVRSYNEQFF. CDR3 DNA: TGCAGCGTTGTGGTACGCTCCTACAATGAGCAGTTCTTC.

This rearrangement joins TRBV5-1 to TRBJ2-7; 11 bases map to TRBD1. Per the germline V gene, CDR1 is SGHRS and CDR2 is YFSETQ. J was trimmed by 3 bases and V by 0 bases; bases with no gene match: 8. This CDR3 comprises 17 residues. CDR3 bases: TGCGCCAGCAGCTTGGAGGGACGGGGACAGGGGGTCTACGAGCAGTACTTC. Its translation is CASSLEGRGQGVYEQYF.

The J gene is TRBJ1-6, the V gene TRBV7-9; possible D gene TRBD1, 5 bases. Trimming shortened V by 5 bases and J by 6 bases, and 5 bases separated the two germline ends. The CDR3 runs 12 residues. CDR1 and CDR2 (germline): SEHNR, FQNEAQ (reference sequence). DNA of the CDR3: TGTGCCAGCAGCGGGGGTAATTCACCCCTCCACTTT. Encoded protein: CASSGGNSPLHF.

This chain joins TRBV27 and TRBJ1-1, with TRBD1 as a possible D gene (5 bases). V lost 1 base and J 0 bases, leaving 9 bases between the germline ends. In germline, CDR1 is MNHEY, CDR2 SMNVEV (reference sequence). The CDR3 contains 15 residues. For the CDR3, the DNA is TGTGCCAGCAGTTTATTGCGGGGGATGAACACTGAAGCTTTCTTT. Amino acids: CASSLLRGMNTEAFF.

J is TRBJ1-1 and V is TRBV18; TRBD1 agrees at 9 bases. Unmatched junction bases numbered 10, after V lost 2 bases and J lost 3 bases. Looked up from germline, CDR1 is KGHSH and CDR2 is LQKENI. The CDR3 has 17 amino acids. The DNA for the CDR3 is TGTGCCAGCTCACCAACGGGACAGGGTGCCTTGGACACTGAAGCTTTCTTT. Protein: CASSPTGQGALDTEAFF.

The V call is TRBV9, the J call TRBJ1-4, with unresolved D. Germline-derived CDR1 and CDR2 are SGDLS and YYNGEE. CDR3 length equals 15 residues. The V gene lost 1 base and the J gene lost 8 bases, with 15 bases spanning the gap. In nucleotides, the CDR3 is TGTGCCAGCAGCGTAAACGTTGGGAACGGGGAAAAACTGTTTTTT. Translation: CASSVNVGNGEKLFF.

This clone was detected only once. V usage is TRBV5-1 and J usage is TRBJ2-6; D ambiguous. Trimming left V 0 bases short and J 0 bases short, with 13 bases between. The CDR3 runs 18 residues. Germline V CDR1 and CDR2: SGHRS, YFSETQ. DNA of the CDR3: TGCGCCAGCAGCTTGGCCAGATACCAGATCTCTGGGGCCAACGTCCTGACTTTC. It encodes CASSLARYQISGANVLTF.